Ten or more counts support the clone carrying this T cell receptor beta chain. Its specificity is not known. The data derive from a study of neurological immune-mediated disorders. Study details: Among around 34 multiple sclerosis patients, some 31 were relapsing-remitting and 3 were secondary progressive.

In germline, CDR1 is MNHEY, CDR2 SVGAGI. There are 14 residues in the CDR3. The V segment lost 6 bases and the J segment 2 bases; nucleotides outside the gene matches: 7. Findings and limits, study-wide: CDR3 amino acid sequences of expanded clones were not shared across subjects, a result suggesting private repertoires in all groups.

5'RACE generated cDNA with 10-nucleotide random UMIs. TCRdb reprocessed the 5' RACE reads with MiXCR, giving one entry per CDR3 protein. The table lists 45,000 to 65,000 distinct CDR3 sequences, around 4.2% of them singletons. Unsorted libraries were prepared from 2 million PBMCs that had been stored at -80 C. The genes are TRBV6-5 and TRBJ2-7, with 7 bases aligning to TRBD1. This clonotype was sampled from a man in his fifties with multiple sclerosis. Sequenced input: PBMCs. The CDR3 spells CASRPGTATYEQYF. In DNA, the CDR3 is TGTGCCAGCAGACCCGGGACAGCCACCTACGAGCAGTACTTC.